The clone carrying this TCR beta chain was detected only a few times. The data were obtained in a study of blood T cells in healthy people across ages. At the level of the study: Per every two T cells, about one barcoded beta molecule was captured by template switching.

Primers used in a second PCR of roughly 7 to 12 cycles were a sample-barcoded 5' primer and a J-beta primer mix. Each cDNA molecule was tagged by a template-switch adaptor with 12 random nucleotides. MiXCR, applied by TCRdb to the 5' RACE reads, yields one record per CDR3 protein. The sample has about 780,000 distinct CDR3 sequences; 35% to 50% are singletons. The J segment lost 1 base and the V segment lost 1 base, leaving 7 bases of the junction unmatched. Per germline, CDR1 DFQATT and CDR2 SNEGSKA (reference sequence). The CDR3 length is 15 residues. Material for sequencing was blood. The TCR comes from a man aged 80 or over in good health. V is TRBV20-1 and J is TRBJ2-7; TRBD1 aligns across 7 bases. The CDR3 nucleotides read TGCAGTGCTAGAGGGGCCCCGGGACAGTCCTACGAGCAGTACTTC. Protein: CSARGAPGQSYEQYF.